This TCR beta chain is drawn from a study of T cell repertoires in cytomegalovirus infection. Study-level results: CMV-specific TCR beta clonotypes restricted by HLA-C were the ones dominating the ex vivo response.

This clonotype turned up a few times. Its antigen is still unknown. Trimming stripped 0 bases from V and 9 bases from J, with 12 bases between. Germline CDR1 and CDR2: SEHNR and FQNEAQ (reference sequence). CDR3 length: 15 residues. TCRdb analysed the reads with MiXCR anew, one entry per CDR3 protein. Among approximately 730,000 distinct CDR3 sequences listed, around a third were seen once. V usage is TRBV7-9 and J usage is TRBJ1-6; D gene uncertain. The receptor comes from a human donor in good health (CMV status not recorded). Some clones in this sample may be carry-over from other donors' samples. This material consisted of cultured PBMCs, taken from culture after CMV antigen stimulation. The CDR3 here is CASSLARRTVSPLHF. The CDR3 coding sequence is TGTGCCAGCAGCTTAGCTCGAAGGACGGTTTCACCCCTCCACTTT.